The 14 T cell receptor beta chains given below trace back to one sample, sequenced in a study of cytomegalovirus exposure and HLA in healthy donors. Use of 60 Vbeta and 13 Jbeta primers characterized the PCR. The repertoire was sequenced with immunoSEQ multiplex PCR; TCRdb's copy has only in-frame clones and lacks some. The sample contains more than 130,000 clones, about three quarters of which appear only once. The sequenced material came from PBMCs. These TCRs come from a man between 18 and 29 years old in good health and CMV-seronegative.

The chain has TRBV4-1 and TRBJ1-2; D is uncertain. V lost 0 bases to trimming and J lost 8 bases, with 13 bases between them. Germline CDR1 reads MGHRA; CDR2 reads YSYEKL. CDR3 length: 14 amino acids. The CDR3 DNA reads TGCGCCAGCAGCCAAGACACGGGGATCGGCGGCTACACCTTC. Translated: CASSQDTGIGGYTF.

The chain uses TRBV5-1 and TRBJ2-7; D not certain. CDR1 is SGHRS, CDR2 YFSETQ, per germline. The CDR3 is made up of 13 amino acids. Trimming took off 0 bases at V and 4 bases at J, with 8 bases between the two ends. DNA of the CDR3: TGCGCCAGCAGCTTGGTGTCACAGTACGAGCAGTACTTC. Translated, it gives CASSLVSQYEQYF.

The rearrangement uses TRBV7-9 and TRBJ2-7; 9 bases are shared with TRBD2. J was trimmed by 2 bases and V by 4 bases; bases with no gene match: 3. CDR1 and CDR2 from the germline V gene are SEHNR and FQNEAQ (reference sequence). CDR3 size: 14 residues. This chain's CDR3 is CASSSSGVAYEQYF. In DNA, the CDR3 is TGTGCCAGCAGCTCTAGCGGGGTCGCCTACGAGCAGTACTTC.

This clone was observed a handful of times. The chain recombines TRBV12-5 with TRBJ1-1; 7 bases agree with TRBD1. The CDR3 extends over 12 amino acids. Germline V CDR1 and CDR2: LGHNT, FRNRAP. The J segment lost 6 bases and the V segment lost 6 bases, leaving 4 bases of the junction unmatched. The CDR3 here is CASGRGQSEAFF. CDR3 nucleotides: TGTGCTAGTGGACGGGGACAGTCTGAAGCTTTCTTT.

The genes are TRBV27 and TRBJ1-1; D perhaps matches TRBD1 (6 bases). The germline V gene has CDR1 MNHEY and CDR2 SMNVEV (reference sequence). The CDR3 runs to 15 residues. Trimming removed 0 bases from V and 2 bases from J, with 10 bases in between. The CDR3 sequence is CASSLSWTANTEAFF. CDR3 DNA sequence: TGTGCCAGCAGTTTATCGTGGACAGCTAACACTGAAGCTTTCTTT.

The chain recombines TRBV5-4 with TRBJ1-1, with D perhaps matching TRBD1 (5 bases). V was cut by 2 bases and J by 1 base, with 9 bases left in between. Germline CDR1 SGHNT, CDR2 YYREEE (reference sequence). The CDR3 totals 14 residues. The CDR3 region is CASSLVRENTEAFF. CDR3 nucleotide sequence: TGTGCCAGCAGCTTAGTCAGGGAGAACACTGAAGCTTTCTTT.

In this sample, this clone turned up a few times. The chain links TRBV4-1 to TRBJ2-7; the D gene is possibly TRBD1 (6 bases). V dropped 1 base and J dropped 1 base, with 14 bases sitting between them. Germline assignment: CDR1 MGHRA and CDR2 YSYEKL. This CDR3 has 16 amino acids. The CDR3 sequence is CASSQGFRTESYEQYF. The CDR3 bases are TGCGCCAGCAGCCAAGGGTTTCGGACAGAGTCCTACGAGCAGTACTTC.

The chain combines TRBV2 with TRBJ1-2; TRBD1 is a possible D gene (5 bases). Trimming pared 7 bases from V and 1 base from J, leaving 13 bases between. Looked up from germline, CDR1 is SNHLY and CDR2 is FYNNEI. The CDR3 loop spans 14 amino acids. The CDR3, as DNA: TGTGCCAGCATTTCAGGAGGGGTTAACTATGGCTACACCTTC. It translates to CASISGGVNYGYTF.

Regarding this clone: One end of the junction fails to match germline, which may point to a read error. Other nucleotide sequences from this sample produce the same CDR3. The chain employs TRBV28 and TRBJ1-5; 7 bases align to TRBD1. Germline V lookup: CDR1 MDHEN, CDR2 SYDVKM. The CDR3 sequence is 12 residues long. CDR3 sequence reads: CASSVAGQPQHF. In DNA form, the CDR3 reads TGTGCCAGCAGTGTAGCGGGACAGCCCCAGCATTTC.

The chain joins TRBV27 to TRBJ1-1, with TRBD1 matching 8 bases. The CDR3 contains 14 residues. Germline trimming cut 3 bases from V and 5 bases from J; bases unmatched to any gene: 5. Germline V CDR1 and CDR2: MNHEY, SMNVEV (reference sequence). This CDR3 is CASSFYGQGTEAFF. In DNA, the CDR3 is TGTGCCAGCAGTTTCTACGGACAGGGTACTGAAGCTTTCTTT.

The gene calls are TRBV18 and TRBJ2-3, with 7 bases lining up with TRBD2. The germline gives CDR1 KGHSH, CDR2 LQKENI. The CDR3 covers 16 residues. V was clipped by 1 base and J by 1 base; unmatched bases: 5. Here the CDR3 DNA reads TGTGCCAGCTCACCACTTTTGGGGGGGGGCACAGATACGCAGTATTTT. The encoded protein is CASSPLLGGGTDTQYF.

V is TRBV7-9 and J is TRBJ2-5, with D possibly being TRBD1 (6 bases). Gene TRBJ2-7 matches the end of the DNA better, so the J call may be wrong. This CDR3 spans 16 amino acids. The germline V gene has CDR1 SEHNR and CDR2 FQNEAQ (reference sequence). The CDR3 spells CASSLVKWGHRYEQYF. The CDR3 DNA sequence: TGTGCCAGCAGCTTAGTGAAGTGGGGGCATCGGTACGAGCAGTACTTC.

V usage is TRBV27 and J usage is TRBJ2-7, with D perhaps matching TRBD2 (5 bases). The germline V gene encodes CDR1 MNHEY and CDR2 SMNVEV (reference sequence). This CDR3 has 13 amino acids. Trimming took 2 bases from V and 4 from J, leaving 9 bases between them. The CDR3 here is CASSLMGRYEQYF. The CDR3 coding sequence is TGTGCCAGCAGTTTAATGGGGAGATACGAGCAGTACTTC.

The table lists this clone with a count of one. Relative to the germline gene, one junction end is altered; a read error may explain this. V gene TRBV2 combines with J gene TRBJ1-5; a weak D match, TRBD1 (6 bases). Germline V gene data show CDR1 as SNHLY and CDR2 as FYNNEI. There are 16 residues in the CDR3. The CDR3 bases are TGTGCCAGCAGCGAAGGGTTCAGGGGAGGCAATCAGCCCCAGCATTTT. It is translated as CASSEGFRGGNQPQHF. Together with reference TRBV2 and TRBJ1-5, the CDR3 gives the full variable domain: EPEVTQTPSHQVTQMGQEVILRCVPISNHLYFYWYRQILGQKVEFLVSFYNNEISEKSEIFDDQFSVERPDGSNFTLKIRSTKLEDSAMYFCASSEGFRGGNQPQHFGDGTRLSIL.